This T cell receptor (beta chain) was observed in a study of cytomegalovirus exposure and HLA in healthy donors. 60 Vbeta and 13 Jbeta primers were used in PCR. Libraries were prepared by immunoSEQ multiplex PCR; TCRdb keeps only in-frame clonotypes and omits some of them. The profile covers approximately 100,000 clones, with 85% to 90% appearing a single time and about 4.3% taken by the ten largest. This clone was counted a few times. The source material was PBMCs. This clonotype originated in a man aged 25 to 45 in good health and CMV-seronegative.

DNA for the CDR3: TGCGCCAGCAGCTTGGATGGGACAAACTACAATGAGCAGTTCTTC. It is translated as CASSLDGTNYNEQFF. V gene TRBV5-1 combines with J gene TRBJ2-1, with a possible D match to TRBD1 (6 bases). V gave up 0 bases and J gave up 3 bases, with 10 bases separating them. Germline lookup yields CDR1 SGHRS and CDR2 YFSETQ. The CDR3 loop spans 15 amino acids.